This T cell receptor (beta chain) came from a study of shared clonotypes between healthy human individuals. Deletions cut 2 bases from V and 5 bases from J, with 13 bases between. The CDR3 has 15 residues. The germline CDR1 and CDR2 sequences are MNHEY and SMNVEV (reference sequence). Profiled with immunoSEQ multiplex PCR; TCRdb holds only in-frame clones, not every one. This table has about 1.1 million clones, approximately 80% appearing once. The sample comprised memory CD4+ T cells from PBMCs. Specified subset: CD45RA-negative fraction. V and J are TRBV27 and TRBJ1-5; D perhaps matches TRBD1 (6 bases). This receptor was obtained from a man between 18 and 35 years old in good health. Some clones in this sample may be carry-over from other donors' samples. The CDR3: CASSLLGGGDQPQHF. The CDR3 DNA follows: TGTGCCAGCAGTTTACTGGGTGGGGGCGATCAGCCCCAGCATTTT.